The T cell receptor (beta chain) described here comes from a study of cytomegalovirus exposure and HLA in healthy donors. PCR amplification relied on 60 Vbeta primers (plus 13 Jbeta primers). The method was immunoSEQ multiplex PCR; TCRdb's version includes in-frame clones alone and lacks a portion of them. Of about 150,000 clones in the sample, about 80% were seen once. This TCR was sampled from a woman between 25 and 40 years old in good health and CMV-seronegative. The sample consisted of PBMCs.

In nucleotides, the CDR3 is TGCGCCAGCAGCTTGGGGGCCATGAACACTGAAGCTTTCTTT. Translation gives CASSLGAMNTEAFF. V and J are TRBV5-1 and TRBJ1-1; D gene uncertain. Germline-derived CDR1 and CDR2 are SGHRS and YFSETQ. This CDR3 has 14 residues. V lost 0 bases and J 0 bases, leaving 6 bases between the germline ends.